The entry below describes one T cell receptor (beta chain). The data are from a study of blood T cell repertoires in COVID-19. About the research overall: The analysed material was cDNA or gDNA that came from T cells, B-cell-depleted T cells, or PBMCs.

With V trimmed by 4 bases and J by 4 bases, 3 bases remained unmatched. CDR3 length equals 15 residues. Germline CDR1 is LNHDA and CDR2 is SQIVND (reference sequence). Original data processing: Reference gene primers were amplified, and this amplification served to estimate nucleated cell counts. The protocol was immunoSEQ multiplex PCR, while the TCRdb copy is restricted to in-frame clones and leaves out a portion. That table furnishes V, J and clone size, whereas the DNA furnished D and trimming. The repertoire holds approximately 110,000 clones, with around 89% as singletons. Material: peripheral blood. The rearrangement links TRBV19 to TRBJ1-6; 8 bases fit TRBD1. The sequence was obtained from a woman at least 80 years old with acute or convalescent COVID-19. CDR3 coding DNA: TGTGCCAGTAGTACAGGGGGCAGGTATAATTCACCCCTCCACTTT. The encoded protein is CASSTGGRYNSPLHF.